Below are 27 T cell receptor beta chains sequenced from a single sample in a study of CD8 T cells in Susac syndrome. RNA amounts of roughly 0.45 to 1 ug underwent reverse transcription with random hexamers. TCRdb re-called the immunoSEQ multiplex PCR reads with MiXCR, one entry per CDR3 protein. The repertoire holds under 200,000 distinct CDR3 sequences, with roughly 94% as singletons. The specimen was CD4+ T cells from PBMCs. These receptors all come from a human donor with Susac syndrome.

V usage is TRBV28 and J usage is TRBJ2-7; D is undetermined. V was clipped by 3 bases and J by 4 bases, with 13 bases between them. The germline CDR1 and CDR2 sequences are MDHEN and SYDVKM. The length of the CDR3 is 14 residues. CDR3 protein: CASSFRGSRYEQYF. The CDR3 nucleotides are TGTGCCAGCAGTTTCAGAGGATCTCGATACGAGCAGTACTTC.

For the CDR3, the DNA is TGCAGTGCTATTACACGTGGCAGGGGCCGGGGCTACGAGCAGTACTTC. It is translated as CSAITRGRGRGYEQYF. This sequence joins TRBV20-1 and TRBJ2-7; D might be TRBD1 (6 bases). V lost 4 bases and J lost 3, with 22 bases in between. The CDR3 contains 16 residues. Germline V gene lookup returns CDR1 DFQATT and CDR2 SNEGSKA (reference sequence).

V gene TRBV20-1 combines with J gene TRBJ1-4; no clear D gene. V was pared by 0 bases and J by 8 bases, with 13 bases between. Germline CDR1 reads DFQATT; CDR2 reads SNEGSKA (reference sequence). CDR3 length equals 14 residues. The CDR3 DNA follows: TGCAGTGCTAGAGAGAGCGGCCGCTCCGAAAAACTGTTTTTT. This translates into CSARESGRSEKLFF.

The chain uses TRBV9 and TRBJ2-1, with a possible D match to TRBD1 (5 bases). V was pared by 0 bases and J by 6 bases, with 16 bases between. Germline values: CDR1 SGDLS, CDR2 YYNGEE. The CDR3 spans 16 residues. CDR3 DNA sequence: TGTGCCAGCAGCGTAGTTCTTGGCGACAGTATCAATGAGCAGTTCTTC. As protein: CASSVVLGDSINEQFF.

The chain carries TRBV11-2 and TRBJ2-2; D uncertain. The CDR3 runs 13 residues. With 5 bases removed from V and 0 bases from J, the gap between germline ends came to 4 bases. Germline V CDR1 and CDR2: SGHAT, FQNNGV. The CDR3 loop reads CASSRTNTGELFF. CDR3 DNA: TGTGCCAGCAGCCGAACGAACACCGGGGAGCTGTTTTTT. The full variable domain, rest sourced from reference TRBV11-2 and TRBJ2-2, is EAGVAQSPRYKIIEKRQSVAFWCNPISGHATLYWYQQILGQGPKLLIQFQNNGVVDDSQLPKDRFSAERLKGVDSTLKIQPAKLEDSAVYLCASSRTNTGELFFGEGSRLTVL.

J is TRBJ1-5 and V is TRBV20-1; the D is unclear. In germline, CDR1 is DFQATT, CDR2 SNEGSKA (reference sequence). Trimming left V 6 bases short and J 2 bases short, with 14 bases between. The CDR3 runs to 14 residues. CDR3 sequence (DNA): TGCAGTGCCCACCCACAGAAGGGCAATCAGCCCCAGCATTTT. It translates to CSAHPQKGNQPQHF.

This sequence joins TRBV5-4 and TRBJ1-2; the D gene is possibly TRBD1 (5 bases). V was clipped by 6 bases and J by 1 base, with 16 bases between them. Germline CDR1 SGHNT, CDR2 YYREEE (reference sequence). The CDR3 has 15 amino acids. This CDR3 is CASNSNGGVNYGYTF. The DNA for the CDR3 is TGTGCCAGCAACTCCAATGGGGGTGTTAACTATGGCTACACCTTC.

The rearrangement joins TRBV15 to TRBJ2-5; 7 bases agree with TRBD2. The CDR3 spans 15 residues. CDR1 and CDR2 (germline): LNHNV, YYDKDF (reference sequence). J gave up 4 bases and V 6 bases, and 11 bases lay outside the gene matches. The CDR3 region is CATSSGPGGGETQYF. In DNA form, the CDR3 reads TGTGCCACCAGTAGCGGGCCAGGCGGGGGAGAGACCCAGTACTTC.

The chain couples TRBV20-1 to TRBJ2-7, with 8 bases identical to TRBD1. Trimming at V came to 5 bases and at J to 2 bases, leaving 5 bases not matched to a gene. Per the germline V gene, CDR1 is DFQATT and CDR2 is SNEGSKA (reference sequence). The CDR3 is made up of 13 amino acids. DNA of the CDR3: TGCAGTGCTCATGACAGGGGCGCCTACGAGCAGTACTTC. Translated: CSAHDRGAYEQYF.

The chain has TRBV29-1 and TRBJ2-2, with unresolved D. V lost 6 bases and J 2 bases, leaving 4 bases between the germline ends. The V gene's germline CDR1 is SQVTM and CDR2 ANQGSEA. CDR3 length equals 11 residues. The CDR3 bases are TGCAGCGTAGAAAACACCGGGGAGCTGTTTTTT. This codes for CSVENTGELFF.

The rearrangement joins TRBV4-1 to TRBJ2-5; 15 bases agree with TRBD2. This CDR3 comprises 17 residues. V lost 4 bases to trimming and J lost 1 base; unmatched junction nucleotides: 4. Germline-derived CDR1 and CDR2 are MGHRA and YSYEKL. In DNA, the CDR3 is TGCGCCAGCAGCCGGACTAGCGGGGGGGCCAGCCAAGAGACCCAGTACTTC. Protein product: CASSRTSGGASQETQYF.

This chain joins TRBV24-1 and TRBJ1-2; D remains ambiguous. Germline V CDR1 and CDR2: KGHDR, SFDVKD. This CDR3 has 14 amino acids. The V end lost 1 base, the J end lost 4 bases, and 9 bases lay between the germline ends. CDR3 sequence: CATSDFPEVYGYTF. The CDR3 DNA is TGTGCCACCAGTGATTTCCCCGAAGTCTATGGCTACACCTTC.

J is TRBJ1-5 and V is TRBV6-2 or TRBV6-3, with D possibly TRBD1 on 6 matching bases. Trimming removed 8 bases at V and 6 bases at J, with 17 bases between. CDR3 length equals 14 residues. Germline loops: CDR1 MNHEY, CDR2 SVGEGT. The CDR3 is CASASSGGIQPQHF. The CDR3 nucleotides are TGTGCCAGCGCGTCATCCGGGGGCATTCAGCCCCAGCATTTT.

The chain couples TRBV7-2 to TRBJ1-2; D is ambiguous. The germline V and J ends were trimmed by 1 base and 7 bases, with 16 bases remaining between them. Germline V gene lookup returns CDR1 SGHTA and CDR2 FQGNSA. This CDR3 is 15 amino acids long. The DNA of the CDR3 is TGTGCCAGCAGCTTAGTGTCAGGAGGGATGGGTGGCTACACCTTC. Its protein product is CASSLVSGGMGGYTF. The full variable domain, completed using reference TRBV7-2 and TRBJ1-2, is GAGVSQSPSNKVTEKGKDVELRCDPISGHTALYWYRQSLGQGLEFLIYFQGNSAPDKSGLPSDRFSAERTGGSVSTLTIQRTQQEDSAVYLCASSLVSGGMGGYTFGSGTRLTVV.

This CDR3 reads CASSEARRETQYF. The CDR3 DNA follows: TGTGCCAGCAGTGAAGCGCGAAGGGAGACCCAGTACTTC. The chain recombines TRBV2 with TRBJ2-5; no clear D gene. Trimming pared 0 bases from V and 5 bases from J, leaving 7 bases between. The length of the CDR3 is 13 residues. Germline V lookup: CDR1 SNHLY, CDR2 FYNNEI.

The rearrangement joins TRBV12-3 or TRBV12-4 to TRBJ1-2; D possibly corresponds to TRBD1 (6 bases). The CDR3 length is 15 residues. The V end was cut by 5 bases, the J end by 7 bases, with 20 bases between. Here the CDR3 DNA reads TGTGCCAGCAGTCCCCTGGACAGCGAACTCTTTGGCTACACCTTC. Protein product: CASSPLDSELFGYTF.

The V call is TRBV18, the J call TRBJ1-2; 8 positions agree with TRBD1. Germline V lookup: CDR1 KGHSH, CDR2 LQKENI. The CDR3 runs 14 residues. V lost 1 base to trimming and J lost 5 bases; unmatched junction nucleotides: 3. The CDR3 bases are TGTGCCAGCTCACCACAAGGACAGGGATATGGCTACACCTTC. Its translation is CASSPQGQGYGYTF.

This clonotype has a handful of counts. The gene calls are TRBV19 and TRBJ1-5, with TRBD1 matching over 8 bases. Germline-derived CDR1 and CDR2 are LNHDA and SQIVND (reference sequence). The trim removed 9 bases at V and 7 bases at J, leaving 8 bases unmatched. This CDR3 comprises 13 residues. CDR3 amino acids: CASSFQGAQPQHF. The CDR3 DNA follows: TGTGCCAGCAGCTTCCAGGGGGCGCAGCCCCAGCATTTT.

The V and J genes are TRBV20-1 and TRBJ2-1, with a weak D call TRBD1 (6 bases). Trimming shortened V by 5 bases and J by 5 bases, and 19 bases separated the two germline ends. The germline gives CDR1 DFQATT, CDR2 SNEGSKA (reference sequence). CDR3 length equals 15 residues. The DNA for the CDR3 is TGCAGTGCTTTCTCGCCGGGACACCATAACAATGAGCAGTTCTTC. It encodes CSAFSPGHHNNEQFF.

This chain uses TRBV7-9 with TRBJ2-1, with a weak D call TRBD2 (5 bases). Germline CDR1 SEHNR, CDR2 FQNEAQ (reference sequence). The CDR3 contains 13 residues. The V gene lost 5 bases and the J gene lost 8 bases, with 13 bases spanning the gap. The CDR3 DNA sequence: TGTGCCAGCAGCCAAGGTGGGAGCGATGAGCAGTTCTTC. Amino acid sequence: CASSQGGSDEQFF. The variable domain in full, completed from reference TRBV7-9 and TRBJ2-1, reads DTGVSQNPRHKITKRGQNVTFRCDPISEHNRLYWYRQTLGQGPEFLTYFQNEAQLEKSRLLSDRFSAERPKGSFSTLEIQRTEQGDSAMYLCASSQGGSDEQFFGPGTRLTVL.

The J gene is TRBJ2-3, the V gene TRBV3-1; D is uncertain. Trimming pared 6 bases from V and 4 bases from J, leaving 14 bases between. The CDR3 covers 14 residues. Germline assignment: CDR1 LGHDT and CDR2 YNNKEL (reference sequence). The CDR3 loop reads CASRHEANSDTQYF. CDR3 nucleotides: TGTGCCAGCAGGCACGAGGCTAACTCAGATACGCAGTATTTT.

For the CDR3, the DNA is TGTGCCAGCAGGCGACAGGAACTCGGGGAGCTGTTTTTT. This gives the protein CASRRQELGELFF. The V call is TRBV7-9, the J call TRBJ2-2; a possible D gene is TRBD1 (6 bases). Germline assignment: CDR1 SEHNR and CDR2 FQNEAQ (reference sequence). V lost 6 bases and J 7 bases, leaving 12 bases between the germline ends. The CDR3 totals 13 residues.

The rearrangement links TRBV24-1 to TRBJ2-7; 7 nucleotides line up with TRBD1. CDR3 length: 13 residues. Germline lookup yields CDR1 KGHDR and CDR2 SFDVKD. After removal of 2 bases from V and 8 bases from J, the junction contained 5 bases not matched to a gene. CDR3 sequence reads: CATSDSRGTQQYF. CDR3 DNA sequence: TGTGCCACCAGTGATTCCAGGGGGACGCAGCAGTACTTC.

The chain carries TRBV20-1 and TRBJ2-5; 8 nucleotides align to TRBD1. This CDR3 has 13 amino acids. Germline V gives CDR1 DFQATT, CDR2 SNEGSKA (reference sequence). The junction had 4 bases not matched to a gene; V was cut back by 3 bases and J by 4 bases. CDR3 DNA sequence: TGCAGTGCTAGCCCAACAGGGGGAGAGACCCAGTACTTC. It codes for CSASPTGGETQYF.

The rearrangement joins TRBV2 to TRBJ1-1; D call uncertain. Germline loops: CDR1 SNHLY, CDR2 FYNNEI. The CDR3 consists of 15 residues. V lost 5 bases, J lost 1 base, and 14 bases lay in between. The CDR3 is CASSQDSPANTEAFF. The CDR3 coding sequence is TGTGCCAGCAGTCAAGATTCCCCAGCGAACACTGAAGCTTTCTTT.

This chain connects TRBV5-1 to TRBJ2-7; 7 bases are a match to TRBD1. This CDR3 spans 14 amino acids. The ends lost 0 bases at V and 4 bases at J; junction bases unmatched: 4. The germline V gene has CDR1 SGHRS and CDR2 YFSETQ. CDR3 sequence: CASSLEFRGYEQYF. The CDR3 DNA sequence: TGCGCCAGCAGCTTGGAGTTCAGGGGGTACGAGCAGTACTTC.

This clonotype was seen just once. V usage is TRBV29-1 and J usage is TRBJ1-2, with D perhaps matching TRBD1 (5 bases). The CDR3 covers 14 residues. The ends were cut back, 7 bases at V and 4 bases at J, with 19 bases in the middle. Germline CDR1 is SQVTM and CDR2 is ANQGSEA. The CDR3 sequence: CSALDTRKGYGYTF. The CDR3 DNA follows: TGCAGCGCCCTGGACACTCGTAAGGGCTATGGCTACACCTTC.